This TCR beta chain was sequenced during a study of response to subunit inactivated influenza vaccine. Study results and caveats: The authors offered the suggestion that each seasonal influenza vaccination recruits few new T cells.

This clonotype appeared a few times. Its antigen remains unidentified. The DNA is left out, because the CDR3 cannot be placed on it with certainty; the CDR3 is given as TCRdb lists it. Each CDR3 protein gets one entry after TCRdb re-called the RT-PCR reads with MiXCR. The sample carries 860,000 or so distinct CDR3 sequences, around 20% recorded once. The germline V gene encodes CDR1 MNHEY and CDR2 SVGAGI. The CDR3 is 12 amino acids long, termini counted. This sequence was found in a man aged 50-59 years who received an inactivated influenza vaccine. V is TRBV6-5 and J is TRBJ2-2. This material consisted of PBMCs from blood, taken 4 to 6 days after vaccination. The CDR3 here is CASSSTAGSCFF.